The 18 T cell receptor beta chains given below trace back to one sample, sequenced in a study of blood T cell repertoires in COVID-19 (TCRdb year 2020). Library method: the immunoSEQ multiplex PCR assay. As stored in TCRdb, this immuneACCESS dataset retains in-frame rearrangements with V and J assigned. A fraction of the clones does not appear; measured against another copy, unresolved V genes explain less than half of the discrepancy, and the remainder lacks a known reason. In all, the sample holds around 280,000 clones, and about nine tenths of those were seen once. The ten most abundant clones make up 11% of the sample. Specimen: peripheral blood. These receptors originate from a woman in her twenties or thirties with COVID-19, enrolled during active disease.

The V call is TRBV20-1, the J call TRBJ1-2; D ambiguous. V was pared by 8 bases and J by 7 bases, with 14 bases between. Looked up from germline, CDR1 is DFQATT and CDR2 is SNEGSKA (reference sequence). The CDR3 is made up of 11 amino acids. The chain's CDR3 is CSRHEGGGYTF. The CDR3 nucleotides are TGCAGTAGACACGAGGGTGGTGGCTACACCTTC.

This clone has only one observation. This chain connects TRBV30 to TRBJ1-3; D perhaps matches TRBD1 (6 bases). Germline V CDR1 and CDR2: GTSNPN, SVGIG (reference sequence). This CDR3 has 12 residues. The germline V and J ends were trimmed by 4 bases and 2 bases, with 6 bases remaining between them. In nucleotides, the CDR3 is TGTGCCTGGACAGGGGCTGGAAACACCATATATTTT. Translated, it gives CAWTGAGNTIYF.

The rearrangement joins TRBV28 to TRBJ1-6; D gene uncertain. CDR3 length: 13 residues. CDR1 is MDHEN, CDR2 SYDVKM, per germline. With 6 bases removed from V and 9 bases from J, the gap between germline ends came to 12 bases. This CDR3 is CASSKQYGSPLHF. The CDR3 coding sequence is TGTGCCAGCAGCAAACAGTACGGTTCACCCCTCCACTTT.

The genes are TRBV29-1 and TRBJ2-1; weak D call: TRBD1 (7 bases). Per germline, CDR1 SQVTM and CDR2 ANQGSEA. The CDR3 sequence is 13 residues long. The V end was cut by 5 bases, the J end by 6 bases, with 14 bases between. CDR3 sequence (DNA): TGCAGCGTTCTATCGCAGGGGGGCAATGAGCAGTTCTTC. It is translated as CSVLSQGGNEQFF.

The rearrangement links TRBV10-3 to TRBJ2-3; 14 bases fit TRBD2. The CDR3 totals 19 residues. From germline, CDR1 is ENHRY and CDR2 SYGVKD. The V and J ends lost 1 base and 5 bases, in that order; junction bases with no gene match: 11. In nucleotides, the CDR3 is TGTGCCATCAGTGAGTTTGAACCCGGGACTAGCGGGGGTGAAGATACGCAGTATTTT. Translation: CAISEFEPGTSGGEDTQYF.

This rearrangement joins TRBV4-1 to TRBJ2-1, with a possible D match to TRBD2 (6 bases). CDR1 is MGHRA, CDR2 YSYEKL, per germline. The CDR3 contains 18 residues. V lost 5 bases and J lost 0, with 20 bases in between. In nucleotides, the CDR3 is TGCGCCAGCAGCATAGCCTTGAAGCGGGCTACCTCCTACAATGAGCAGTTCTTC. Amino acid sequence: CASSIALKRATSYNEQFF.

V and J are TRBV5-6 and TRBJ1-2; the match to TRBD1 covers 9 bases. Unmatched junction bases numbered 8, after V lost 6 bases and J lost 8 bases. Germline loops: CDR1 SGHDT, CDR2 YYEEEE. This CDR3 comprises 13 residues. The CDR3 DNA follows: TGTGCCAGCATGGAACAGGGGGCGCGGGGCTACACCTTC. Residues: CASMEQGARGYTF.

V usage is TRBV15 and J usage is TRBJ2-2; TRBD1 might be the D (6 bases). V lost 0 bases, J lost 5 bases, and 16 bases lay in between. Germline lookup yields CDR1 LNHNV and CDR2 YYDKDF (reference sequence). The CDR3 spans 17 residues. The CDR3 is CATSRDRGTQGTGELFF. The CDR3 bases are TGTGCCACCAGCAGAGATAGGGGGACCCAAGGTACCGGGGAGCTGTTTTTT.

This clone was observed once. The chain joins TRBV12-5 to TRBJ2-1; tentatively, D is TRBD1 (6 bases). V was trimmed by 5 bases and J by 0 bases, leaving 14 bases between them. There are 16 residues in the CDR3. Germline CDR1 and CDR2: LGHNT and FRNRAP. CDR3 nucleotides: TGTGCTAGTGGTGCCGGACAGCTGGCCTCCTACAATGAGCAGTTCTTC. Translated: CASGAGQLASYNEQFF.

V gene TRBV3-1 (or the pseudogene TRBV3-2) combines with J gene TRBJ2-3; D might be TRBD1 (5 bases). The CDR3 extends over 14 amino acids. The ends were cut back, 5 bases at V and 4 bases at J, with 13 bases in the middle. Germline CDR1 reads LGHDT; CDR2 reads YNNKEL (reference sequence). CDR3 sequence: CASSLTQGADTQYF. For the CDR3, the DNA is TGTGCCAGCAGCTTAACCCAGGGTGCAGATACGCAGTATTTT.

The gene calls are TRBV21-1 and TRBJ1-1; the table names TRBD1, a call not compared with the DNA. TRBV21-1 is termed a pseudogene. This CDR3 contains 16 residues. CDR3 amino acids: CASSQKGDRENTEAFF. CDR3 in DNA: TGTGCCAGCAGCCAAAAGGGGGACAGAGAGAACACTGAAGCTTTCTTT.

CDR3 loop: CASSYSPVIYGYTF. Here the CDR3 DNA reads TGTGCCAGCAGTTACTCGCCAGTAATCTATGGCTACACCTTC. J is TRBJ1-2 and V is TRBV6-5; D uncertain. CDR1 is MNHEY and CDR2 is SVGAGI in the germline V gene. Trimming took off 0 bases at V and 4 bases at J, with 9 bases between the two ends. The CDR3 is 14 amino acids.

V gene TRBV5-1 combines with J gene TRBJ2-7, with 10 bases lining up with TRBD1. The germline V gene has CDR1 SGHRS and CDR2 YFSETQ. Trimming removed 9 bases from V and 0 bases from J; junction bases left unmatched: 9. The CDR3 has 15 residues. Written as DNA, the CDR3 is TGCGCCACCATGGACGGGACAGGGGTCTCCTACGAGCAGTACTTC. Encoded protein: CATMDGTGVSYEQYF.

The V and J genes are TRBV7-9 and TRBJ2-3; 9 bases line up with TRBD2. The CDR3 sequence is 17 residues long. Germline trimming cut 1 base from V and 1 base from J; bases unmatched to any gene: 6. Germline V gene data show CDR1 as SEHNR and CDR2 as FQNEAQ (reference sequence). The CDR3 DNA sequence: TGTGCCAGCAGCTTAGGGGCTAGCGGGGACCGCACAGATACGCAGTATTTT. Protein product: CASSLGASGDRTDTQYF.

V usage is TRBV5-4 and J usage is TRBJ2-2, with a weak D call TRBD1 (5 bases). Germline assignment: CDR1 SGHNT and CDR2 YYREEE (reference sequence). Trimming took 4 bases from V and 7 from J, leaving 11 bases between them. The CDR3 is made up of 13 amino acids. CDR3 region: CASSPRVNGELFF. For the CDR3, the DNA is TGTGCCAGCAGCCCCAGGGTTAACGGGGAGCTGTTTTTT.

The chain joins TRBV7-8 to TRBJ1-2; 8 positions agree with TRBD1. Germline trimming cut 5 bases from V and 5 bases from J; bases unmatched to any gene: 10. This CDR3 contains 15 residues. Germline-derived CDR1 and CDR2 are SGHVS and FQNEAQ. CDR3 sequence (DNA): TGTGCCAGCAGCGTACTGACAGGGGCCAATTATGGCTACACCTTC. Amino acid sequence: CASSVLTGANYGYTF.

The CDR3 sequence: CASSSPVRAGNQPQHF. The CDR3 region has the DNA TGTGCCAGCAGTTCCCCGGTCCGGGCGGGGAATCAGCCCCAGCATTTT. V is TRBV6-2 or TRBV6-3 and J is TRBJ1-5; D is undetermined. Trimming cost V 4 bases and J 4 bases, with 17 bases left between them. CDR1 MNHEY and CDR2 SVGEGT come from the germline V gene. This CDR3 is 16 amino acids long.

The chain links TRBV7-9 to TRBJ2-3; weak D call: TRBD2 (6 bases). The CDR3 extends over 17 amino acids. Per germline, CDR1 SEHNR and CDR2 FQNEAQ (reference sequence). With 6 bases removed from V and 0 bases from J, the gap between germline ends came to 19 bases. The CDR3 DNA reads TGTGCCAGCAGGCCTACGTGGGGGGTCTCTAGCACAGATACGCAGTATTTT. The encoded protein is CASRPTWGVSSTDTQYF.